A selection of T cell receptor beta chains follows, all from one sample in a study of immune characterization of retroperitoneal liposarcoma. TCRdb re-derived calls from the PCR reads in MiXCR, one entry per CDR3 protein. The data contain about 10,000 distinct CDR3 sequences, roughly 35% of them singletons. The sequenced sample was tumor tissue. The receptors stem from a female donor with retroperitoneal liposarcoma. CDR3s include the opening cysteine and the closing phenylalanine or tryptophan. Each record gives: clone size, CDR3 length, V gene, D gene, J gene, CDR3 DNA, CDR3 protein. The D gene is left open where the match is weak. Size is omitted from some rows. Given values are once, few, many or a class for expanded clones.

clone size: many; CDR3 length: 15; V gene: TRBV12-3/TRBV12-4; D gene: TRBD2; J gene: TRBJ2-7; CDR3 DNA: TGTGCCAGCAGTTCCGAGCGGGGGGGGGGCGATGAGCAGTACTTC; CDR3 protein: CASSSERGGGDEQYF
clone size: many; CDR3 length: 14; V gene: TRBV6-4; D gene: TRBD2; J gene: TRBJ2-3; CDR3 DNA: TGTGCCAGCAGTGAGCGGGGGGGCACAGATACGCAGTATTTT; CDR3 protein: CASSERGGTDTQYF
clone size: .; CDR3 length: 15; V gene: TRBV7-2; D gene: .; J gene: TRBJ2-2; CDR3 DNA: TGTGCCAGCAGCTTAGATCGCAGGAACACCGGGGAGCTGTTTTTT; CDR3 protein: CASSLDRRNTGELFF
clone size: .; CDR3 length: 17; V gene: TRBV7-9; D gene: .; J gene: TRBJ2-1; CDR3 DNA: TGTGCCAGCAGCTACGAACTGGGAATATCTCCCTACAATGAGCAGTTCTTC; CDR3 protein: CASSYELGISPYNEQFF
clone size: .; CDR3 length: 17; V gene: TRBV4-1; D gene: TRBD2; J gene: TRBJ2-5; CDR3 DNA: TGCGCCAGCAGCCAAGAAGGGATCGCGGGAGGGTATTTGGAGCAGTACTTC; CDR3 protein: CASSQEGIAGGYLEQYF
clone size: few; CDR3 length: 11; V gene: TRBV6-1; D gene: .; J gene: TRBJ2-5; CDR3 DNA: TGTGCCAGCAGTGAAAGTGAGACCCAGTACTTC; CDR3 protein: CASSESETQYF
clone size: medium-sized; CDR3 length: 17; V gene: TRBV7-2; D gene: TRBD2; J gene: TRBJ2-3; CDR3 DNA: TGTGCCAGCAGCCTTTCGGTATCGGGGGGGCGGGCAGATACGCAGTATTTT; CDR3 protein: CASSLSVSGGRADTQYF
clone size: .; CDR3 length: 13; V gene: TRBV27; D gene: .; J gene: TRBJ2-7; CDR3 DNA: TGTGCCAGCCTCGGGACTTTACCCTACGAGCAGTACTTC; CDR3 protein: CASLGTLPYEQYF
clone size: few; CDR3 length: 15; V gene: TRBV7-2; D gene: .; J gene: TRBJ2-7; CDR3 DNA: TGTGCCAGCAGCTTATCTCCTAGCCTCTCCTACGAGCAGTACTTC; CDR3 protein: CASSLSPSLSYEQYF
clone size: .; CDR3 length: 12; V gene: TRBV11-3; D gene: .; J gene: TRBJ2-5; CDR3 DNA: TGTGCCAACAGCTTAGGAGATGGCTTCCAGTACTTC; CDR3 protein: CANSLGDGFQYF
clone size: medium-sized; CDR3 length: 17; V gene: TRBV6-1; D gene: TRBD2; J gene: TRBJ2-3; CDR3 DNA: TGTGCCAGCAGTGACCAACCCAGCGGGGGGGGCACAGATACGCAGTATTTT; CDR3 protein: CASSDQPSGGGTDTQYF
clone size: many; CDR3 length: 14; V gene: TRBV7-6; D gene: .; J gene: TRBJ2-7; CDR3 DNA: TGTGCCAGCAGCTTAGGGACTGAAACCTACGAGCAGTACTTC; CDR3 protein: CASSLGTETYEQYF
clone size: many; CDR3 length: 16; V gene: TRBV27; D gene: TRBD2; J gene: TRBJ2-1; CDR3 DNA: TGTGCCAGCAGTTCGAGACTAGCGGGAGGGACGCATGAGCAGTTCTTC; CDR3 protein: CASSSRLAGGTHEQFF
clone size: medium-sized; CDR3 length: 15; V gene: TRBV6-6; D gene: .; J gene: TRBJ2-1; CDR3 DNA: TGTGCCAGCAGTTACGAAGGGAGAGGGTACAATGAGCAGTTCTTC; CDR3 protein: CASSYEGRGYNEQFF
clone size: .; CDR3 length: 16; V gene: TRBV10-3; D gene: .; J gene: TRBJ2-1; CDR3 DNA: TGTGCCATCAGTGGCGGCCCAGGGGCGTACCAAGAGACCCAGTTCTTC; CDR3 protein: CAISGGPGAYQETQFF
clone size: .; CDR3 length: 16; V gene: TRBV11-2; D gene: .; J gene: TRBJ2-1; CDR3 DNA: TGTGCCAGCAGCTTAGAATCCTATACGGGATACAATGAGCAGTTCTTC; CDR3 protein: CASSLESYTGYNEQFF
clone size: .; CDR3 length: 16; V gene: TRBV6-1; D gene: TRBD2; J gene: TRBJ2-1; CDR3 DNA: TGTGCCAGCAGTGAAGCACCAGCGGGAGGCTACAATGAGCAGTTCTTC; CDR3 protein: CASSEAPAGGYNEQFF
clone size: few; CDR3 length: 14; V gene: TRBV6-1; D gene: .; J gene: TRBJ2-1; CDR3 DNA: TGTGCCTCGGTGGGGGGGGACAGCTCCTACGAGCAGTTCTTC; CDR3 protein: CASVGGDSSYEQFF
clone size: medium-sized; CDR3 length: 11; V gene: TRBV7-8; D gene: .; J gene: TRBJ2-5; CDR3 DNA: TGTGCCAGCACCGGAGGGAATGAGCAGTACTTC; CDR3 protein: CASTGGNEQYF
clone size: .; CDR3 length: 14; V gene: TRBV12-3/TRBV12-4; D gene: .; J gene: TRBJ2-7; CDR3 DNA: TGTGCCAGCAGTTTCCAGGGGGGTTACTACGAGCAGTACTTC; CDR3 protein: CASSFQGGYYEQYF
clone size: .; CDR3 length: 18; V gene: TRBV11-1; D gene: TRBD1; J gene: TRBJ2-1; CDR3 DNA: TGTGCCAGCAGCTTAGCGTCTTTACCCGGGACAGGGGATTACGAGCAGTTCTTC; CDR3 protein: CASSLASLPGTGDYEQFF
clone size: medium-sized; CDR3 length: 15; V gene: TRBV6-5; D gene: .; J gene: TRBJ2-5; CDR3 DNA: TGTGCCAGCAGTTACTCGAATGGGGCAGAAGAGACCCAGTACTTC; CDR3 protein: CASSYSNGAEETQYF
clone size: .; CDR3 length: 12; V gene: TRBV27; D gene: .; J gene: TRBJ2-7; CDR3 DNA: TGTGCCAGCAGTTTAAGTGGTCGCGAGCAGTACTTC; CDR3 protein: CASSLSGREQYF
clone size: once; CDR3 length: 17; V gene: TRBV6-8; D gene: TRBD2; J gene: TRBJ2-5; CDR3 DNA: TGTGCCAGCAGTTACTCGAACCTAGCGGAGTTTCAAGAGACCCAGTACTTC; CDR3 protein: CASSYSNLAEFQETQYF
clone size: few; CDR3 length: 15; V gene: TRBV6-1; D gene: .; J gene: TRBJ2-3; CDR3 DNA: TGTGCCAGCAGTTATAAGGGTAGGGGCACAGATACGCAGTATTTT; CDR3 protein: CASSYKGRGTDTQYF
clone size: medium-sized; CDR3 length: 14; V gene: TRBV7-2; D gene: TRBD2; J gene: TRBJ2-4; CDR3 DNA: TGTGCCAGCAGCCCAGGCGGGAGCAGGGCCATTCAGTACTTC; CDR3 protein: CASSPGGSRAIQYF
clone size: large; CDR3 length: 14; V gene: TRBV27; D gene: .; J gene: TRBJ2-7; CDR3 DNA: TGTGCCAGCAGTCCGTTCCTCGAGGCCTACGAGCAGTACTTC; CDR3 protein: CASSPFLEAYEQYF
clone size: .; CDR3 length: 13; V gene: TRBV6-1; D gene: .; J gene: TRBJ2-5; CDR3 DNA: TGTGCCAGCAGTCTGGGGCGTTGGGAGACCCAGTACTTC; CDR3 protein: CASSLGRWETQYF
clone size: .; CDR3 length: 14; V gene: TRBV27; D gene: TRBD1; J gene: TRBJ2-1; CDR3 DNA: TGTGCCAGCTTTAGGAACAGGGGGTCCTATGAGCAGTTCTTC; CDR3 protein: CASFRNRGSYEQFF
clone size: .; CDR3 length: 16; V gene: TRBV7-3; D gene: .; J gene: TRBJ2-1; CDR3 DNA: TGTGCCAGCAGCCCCCTCCAGCGGGCCTCTCTCAATGAGCAGTTCTTC; CDR3 protein: CASSPLQRASLNEQFF
clone size: .; CDR3 length: 22; V gene: TRBV6-6; D gene: .; J gene: TRBJ2-7; CDR3 DNA: TGTGCCAGCAGTTACTCGATATTGGGGAGGCAGGGGATTCTGATTGGGAGCTACGAGCAGTACTTC; CDR3 protein: CASSYSILGRQGILIGSYEQYF
clone size: .; CDR3 length: 16; V gene: TRBV27; D gene: TRBD2; J gene: TRBJ2-1; CDR3 DNA: TGTGCCAGCAGTCCCCCCGGGACTAGCTTCTACAATGAGCAGTTCTTC; CDR3 protein: CASSPPGTSFYNEQFF
clone size: .; CDR3 length: 15; V gene: TRBV12-3/TRBV12-4; D gene: .; J gene: TRBJ2-7; CDR3 DNA: TGTGCCAGCAGTCTACAGGGCCGAGGGGCTTACGAGCAGTACTTC; CDR3 protein: CASSLQGRGAYEQYF
clone size: .; CDR3 length: 15; V gene: TRBV7-4; D gene: TRBD2; J gene: TRBJ2-1; CDR3 DNA: TGTGCCAGCTACAAGGGCGGGGGGTTCCAAGAGACCCAGTTCTTC; CDR3 protein: CASYKGGGFQETQFF
clone size: .; CDR3 length: 12; V gene: TRBV27; D gene: .; J gene: TRBJ2-2; CDR3 DNA: TGTGCCAGCAGCTATGACTCCGGGGAGCTGTTTTTT; CDR3 protein: CASSYDSGELFF
clone size: few; CDR3 length: 13; V gene: TRBV10-1; D gene: TRBD2; J gene: TRBJ2-7; CDR3 DNA: TGCGCCAGCAGTCCCCTAGCGGGCTACGAGCAGTACTTC; CDR3 protein: CASSPLAGYEQYF
clone size: large; CDR3 length: 16; V gene: TRBV6-6; D gene: .; J gene: TRBJ2-1; CDR3 DNA: TGTGCCAGCAGTTACGGCGCAAGGCTAGTGGGCTACGAGCAGTTCTTC; CDR3 protein: CASSYGARLVGYEQFF
clone size: .; CDR3 length: 15; V gene: TRBV6-1; D gene: .; J gene: TRBJ2-6; CDR3 DNA: TGTGCCAGCAGTGATGGGGGAACTGGGGCCAACGTCCTGACTTTC; CDR3 protein: CASSDGGTGANVLTF
clone size: .; CDR3 length: 17; V gene: TRBV6-6; D gene: .; J gene: TRBJ2-4; CDR3 DNA: TGTGCCAGCAGTTACTCGATGACGGAATCTTTCCAGGGCATTCAGTACTTC; CDR3 protein: CASSYSMTESFQGIQYF
clone size: few; CDR3 length: 14; V gene: TRBV6-1; D gene: .; J gene: TRBJ2-5; CDR3 DNA: TGTGCCAGCAGGCGACATATACTCCAAGAGACCCAGTACTTC; CDR3 protein: CASRRHILQETQYF
clone size: .; CDR3 length: 17; V gene: TRBV11-3; D gene: .; J gene: TRBJ2-1; CDR3 DNA: TGTGCCAGCAGCCTTCGCGTCGGGGCTACTACCTACAATGAGCAGTTCTTC; CDR3 protein: CASSLRVGATTYNEQFF
clone size: .; CDR3 length: 15; V gene: TRBV6-2/TRBV6-3; D gene: TRBD1; J gene: TRBJ1-1; CDR3 DNA: TGTGCCAGCAGTGCGGGCAGGGGGGCGAGCACTGAAGCTTTCTTT; CDR3 protein: CASSAGRGASTEAFF
clone size: .; CDR3 length: 13; V gene: TRBV6-1; D gene: .; J gene: TRBJ2-7; CDR3 DNA: TGTGCCAGCTTCGCATCCGCCGGCAGTGAGCAGTACTTC; CDR3 protein: CASFASAGSEQYF
clone size: .; CDR3 length: 15; V gene: TRBV11-2; D gene: TRBD1; J gene: TRBJ2-7; CDR3 DNA: TGTGCCAGCAGCTTAAGTGGGACAGGGAGCTACGAGCAGTACTTC; CDR3 protein: CASSLSGTGSYEQYF
clone size: many; CDR3 length: 16; V gene: TRBV7-3; D gene: TRBD1; J gene: TRBJ2-4; CDR3 DNA: TGTGCCAGCAGCTCCAGCCACCCGGGACAGGGTTGGGAGCAGTACTTC; CDR3 protein: CASSSSHPGQGWEQYF
clone size: few; CDR3 length: 14; V gene: TRBV6-6; D gene: .; J gene: TRBJ2-5; CDR3 DNA: TGTGCCAGCAGTTACTCGACGGGTGGGGAGACCCAGTACTTC; CDR3 protein: CASSYSTGGETQYF
clone size: few; CDR3 length: 17; V gene: TRBV7-3; D gene: TRBD2; J gene: TRBJ2-1; CDR3 DNA: TGTGCCAGCAGCTCGACGTCAGCGGGAGGGGGACGTTATGAGCAGTTCTTC; CDR3 protein: CASSSTSAGGGRYEQFF
clone size: medium-sized; CDR3 length: 14; V gene: TRBV7-2; D gene: .; J gene: TRBJ2-7; CDR3 DNA: TGTGCCAGCAGCCCGACGGGTCAAAACTACGAGCAGTACTTC; CDR3 protein: CASSPTGQNYEQYF
clone size: .; CDR3 length: 18; V gene: TRBV6-6; D gene: TRBD2; J gene: TRBJ2-3; CDR3 DNA: TGTGCCAGCAGCCGCCCCGGGACTAGCGGGGACGTTCTGAATACGCAGTATTTT; CDR3 protein: CASSRPGTSGDVLNTQYF
clone size: .; CDR3 length: 14; V gene: TRBV6-1; D gene: .; J gene: TRBJ2-7; CDR3 DNA: TGTGCCAGCAGTGAAGCGCTTGGGGGTTACGAGCAGTACTTC; CDR3 protein: CASSEALGGYEQYF
clone size: .; CDR3 length: 10; V gene: TRBV25-1; D gene: .; J gene: TRBJ1-2; CDR3 DNA: TGTGCCAGCAGTGATTATGGCTACACCTTC; CDR3 protein: CASSDYGYTF
clone size: large; CDR3 length: 12; V gene: TRBV7-2; D gene: .; J gene: TRBJ2-7; CDR3 DNA: TGTGCCAGCAGTCGGACGGTTTACGAGCAGTACTTC; CDR3 protein: CASSRTVYEQYF
clone size: .; CDR3 length: 13; V gene: TRBV12-3/TRBV12-4; D gene: .; J gene: TRBJ2-7; CDR3 DNA: TGTGCCAGCAGTTTCCTCAGGGCAAATGAGCAGTACTTC; CDR3 protein: CASSFLRANEQYF
clone size: .; CDR3 length: 17; V gene: TRBV11-2; D gene: .; J gene: TRBJ2-5; CDR3 DNA: TGTGCCAACATAATCCTAAGCTTATTTGGACAGCAAGAGACCCAGTACTTC; CDR3 protein: CANIILSLFGQQETQYF
clone size: .; CDR3 length: 11; V gene: TRBV25-1; D gene: .; J gene: TRBJ2-1; CDR3 DNA: TGTGCCAGCAGTTGGGCTAATGAGCAGTTCTTC; CDR3 protein: CASSWANEQFF
clone size: .; CDR3 length: 15; V gene: TRBV6-5; D gene: TRBD1; J gene: TRBJ1-2; CDR3 DNA: TGTGCCAGCAGTTTCTACAGGGGAGGGGGCTATGGCTACACCTTC; CDR3 protein: CASSFYRGGGYGYTF
clone size: .; CDR3 length: 17; V gene: TRBV6-1; D gene: TRBD2; J gene: TRBJ2-1; CDR3 DNA: TGTGCCAGCGGAGGGACTAGCGGGGAAAGCTCCTACAATGAGCAGTTCTTC; CDR3 protein: CASGGTSGESSYNEQFF
clone size: medium-sized; CDR3 length: 15; V gene: TRBV12-3/TRBV12-4; D gene: TRBD2; J gene: TRBJ2-1; CDR3 DNA: TGTGCCAGCAGTTACGGGACTAGCGGGAGTGGTGAGCAGTTCTTC; CDR3 protein: CASSYGTSGSGEQFF
clone size: .; CDR3 length: 15; V gene: TRBV28; D gene: TRBD1; J gene: TRBJ2-5; CDR3 DNA: TGTGCCAGCAGCCCGCCTCGGGGACAGGGCCCGTTCCGGTACTTC; CDR3 protein: CASSPPRGQGPFRYF
clone size: .; CDR3 length: 17; V gene: TRBV7-6; D gene: TRBD2; J gene: TRBJ2-3; CDR3 DNA: TGTGCCAGCAGCCCCCGGCTAGCGGGTTCTAGCACAGATACGCAGTATTTT; CDR3 protein: CASSPRLAGSSTDTQYF